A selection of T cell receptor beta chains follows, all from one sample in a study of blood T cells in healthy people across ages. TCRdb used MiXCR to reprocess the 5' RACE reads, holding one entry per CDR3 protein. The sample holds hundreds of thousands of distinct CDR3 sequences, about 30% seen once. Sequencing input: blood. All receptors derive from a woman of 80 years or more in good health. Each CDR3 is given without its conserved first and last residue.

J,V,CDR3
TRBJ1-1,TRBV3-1,ASSQEIGGEAF
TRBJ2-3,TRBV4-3,ASSQDTHSGGTDTQY
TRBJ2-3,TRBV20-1,SAIISGRWDTQY
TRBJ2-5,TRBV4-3,ASSQVWRRGLETQY
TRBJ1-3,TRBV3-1,ASSRSGQSISGNTIY
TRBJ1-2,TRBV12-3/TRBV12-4,ASSQTVRGGYT
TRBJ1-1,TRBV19,ATSTGGYTEAF
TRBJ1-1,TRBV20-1,SARDRTGARDTEAF
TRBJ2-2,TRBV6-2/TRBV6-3,ASSYSLSGGGNTGELF
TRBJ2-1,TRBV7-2,ASSNRGRITNEQF
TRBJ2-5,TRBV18,ASSPYQTSGDLQETQY
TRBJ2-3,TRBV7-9,ASSLGRVPDTQY
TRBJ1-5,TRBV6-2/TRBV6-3,ASSYVGQGNQPQH
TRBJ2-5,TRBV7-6,ASSLPSSGGETQY